Shown below are 15 T cell receptor beta chains from a single sample sequenced in a study of OX40 agonist ivuxolimab in advanced cancers. Repertoires were generated with immunoSEQ multiplex PCR, while TCRdb's copy carries only in-frame clones and drops some. The sample includes about 82,000 clones, 80% to 95% of them seen just once. The material sequenced was CD4+ or CD8+ T cells sorted from blood, taken in a trial of the OX40 agonist ivuxolimab. The receptors come from an adult with an advanced solid tumor such as melanoma, head and neck, liver or kidney cancer.

The J gene is TRBJ1-6, the V gene TRBV19; 7 positions match TRBD1. J was trimmed by 10 bases and V by 11 bases; bases with no gene match: 17. The CDR3 sequence is 15 residues long. Looked up from germline, CDR1 is LNHDA and CDR2 is SQIVND (reference sequence). CDR3 DNA sequence: TGTGCCTCCAGGGGGGACCCTCGGAATTGGTCACCCCTCCACTTT. Amino acid sequence: CASRGDPRNWSPLHF.

V is TRBV5-1 and J is TRBJ2-2; possibly TRBD1 for D (6 bases). V was shortened by 1 base and J by 0 bases, with 10 bases between the two germline ends. Per the germline V gene, CDR1 is SGHRS and CDR2 is YFSETQ. The CDR3 covers 16 residues. DNA of the CDR3: TGCGCCAGCAGCTTGTTCCGACAGGCGAACACCGGGGAGCTGTTTTTT. Amino acids: CASSLFRQANTGELFF.

The chain couples TRBV5-5 to TRBJ2-7; 7 nucleotides line up with TRBD1. Germline V gene sequence: CDR1 SGHKS, CDR2 YYEKEE (reference sequence). The V segment lost 9 bases and the J segment 4 bases; nucleotides outside the gene matches: 7. This CDR3 has 12 residues. CDR3 bases: TGTGCCACCCGAAGGACAGGTTACGAGCAGTACTTC. Protein sequence: CATRRTGYEQYF.

V usage is TRBV5-1 and J usage is TRBJ2-7; the match to TRBD2 covers 12 bases. The length of the CDR3 is 17 residues. Germline V gene sequence: CDR1 SGHRS, CDR2 YFSETQ. The J segment lost 5 bases and the V segment lost 0 bases, leaving 9 bases of the junction unmatched. CDR3 DNA: TGCGCCAGCAGCTTGGAGTCTAGCGGGGGGGCCCGGGACGAGCAGTACTTC. Residues: CASSLESSGGARDEQYF.

The chain joins TRBV19 to TRBJ2-7; D is unclear. Trimming shortened V by 4 bases and J by 2 bases, and 9 bases separated the two germline ends. Germline CDR1 reads LNHDA; CDR2 reads SQIVND (reference sequence). The CDR3 length is 13 residues. In DNA, the CDR3 is TGTGCCAGTAGTAAATCTGTAACCTACGAGCAGTACTTC. It translates to CASSKSVTYEQYF.

This clone was counted between two and nine times. The gene calls are TRBV27 and TRBJ1-6; no definite D call. This CDR3 is 12 amino acids long. Trimming took off 5 bases at V and 2 bases at J, with 1 base between the two ends. Germline V gene sequence: CDR1 MNHEY, CDR2 SMNVEV (reference sequence). The CDR3 protein is CASSTYNSPLHF. In nucleotides, the CDR3 is TGTGCCAGCAGTACCTATAATTCACCCCTCCACTTT.

The chain employs TRBV5-4 and TRBJ2-2; D may match TRBD1 or TRBD2 (5 bases each). Germline V gene sequence: CDR1 SGHNT, CDR2 YYREEE (reference sequence). Trimming cost V 4 bases and J 3 bases, with 10 bases left between them. The CDR3 length is 14 residues. The CDR3 nucleotides are TGTGCCAGCAGCAGGGGAGAGTACACCGGGGAGCTGTTTTTT. Residues: CASSRGEYTGELFF.

The V gene is TRBV27, the J gene TRBJ2-7, with TRBD2 as a possible D gene (6 bases). V gave up 8 bases and J gave up 3 bases, with 14 bases separating them. Germline CDR1 is MNHEY and CDR2 is SMNVEV (reference sequence). This CDR3 is built from 13 residues. The CDR3, as DNA: TGTGCCAGCGGAGGACTATTCGGCTACGAGCAGTACTTC. Its translation: CASGGLFGYEQYF.

The gene calls are TRBV7-9 and TRBJ1-1; D is undetermined. This CDR3 comprises 13 residues. Germline V CDR1 and CDR2: SEHNR, FQNEAQ (reference sequence). Trimming took off 4 bases at V and 1 base at J, with 7 bases between the two ends. The CDR3 sequence is CASSSYTNTEAFF. As DNA, the CDR3 is TGTGCCAGCAGCTCATACACGAACACTGAAGCTTTCTTT. Combining the CDR3 with reference TRBV7-9 and TRBJ1-1 gives the whole variable domain DTGVSQNPRHKITKRGQNVTFRCDPISEHNRLYWYRQTLGQGPEFLTYFQNEAQLEKSRLLSDRFSAERPKGSFSTLEIQRTEQGDSAMYLCASSSYTNTEAFFGQGTRLTVV.

The chain is built from TRBV19 and TRBJ2-1; tentatively, D is TRBD1 (6 bases). Germline-derived CDR1 and CDR2 are LNHDA and SQIVND (reference sequence). V dropped 7 bases and J dropped 0 bases, with 13 bases sitting between them. CDR3 length: 15 amino acids. The CDR3 sequence is CASTSDRSSYNEQFF. CDR3 sequence (DNA): TGTGCCAGTACCTCGGACAGAAGCTCCTACAATGAGCAGTTCTTC. The full variable domain, rest sourced from reference TRBV19 and TRBJ2-1, is DGGITQSPKYLFRKEGQNVTLSCEQNLNHDAMYWYRQDPGQGLRLIYYSQIVNDFQKGDIAEGYSVSREKKESFPLTVTSAQKNPTAFYLCASTSDRSSYNEQFFGPGTRLTVL.

The rearrangement joins TRBV6-4 to TRBJ2-3; unclear D gene. The CDR3 totals 14 residues. Trimming removed 3 bases from V and 2 bases from J, with 9 bases in between. Per germline, CDR1 MRHNA and CDR2 SNTAGT. The CDR3, as DNA: TGTGCCAGCAGTGAGACGTCAGCCACAGATACGCAGTATTTT. Protein sequence: CASSETSATDTQYF.

The chain joins TRBV9 to TRBJ1-1, with no clear D. This CDR3 comprises 12 residues. The germline V gene has CDR1 SGDLS and CDR2 YYNGEE. V dropped 0 bases and J dropped 8 bases, with 8 bases sitting between them. CDR3 coding DNA: TGTGCCAGCAGCGTAGTGGAGAAAGAAGCTTTCTTT. Translation gives CASSVVEKEAFF.

The chain employs TRBV7-9 and TRBJ1-1, with 7 nucleotides matching TRBD1. Trimming removed 5 bases from V and 8 bases from J; junction bases left unmatched: 8. The germline CDR1 and CDR2 sequences are SEHNR and FQNEAQ (reference sequence). This CDR3 spans 13 amino acids. The CDR3 here is CASSLGTASEAFF. In DNA form, the CDR3 reads TGTGCCAGCAGCCTCGGGACAGCTTCCGAAGCTTTCTTT.

A word on this clone: This CDR3 is also generated by other DNA sequences in the sample. The chain employs TRBV5-4 and TRBJ2-7; 9 bases agree with TRBD1. J gave up 4 bases and V 4 bases, and 6 bases lay outside the gene matches. The CDR3 consists of 14 residues. The V gene's germline CDR1 is SGHNT and CDR2 YYREEE (reference sequence). The CDR3 region is CASSPGQGRYEQYF. The DNA of the CDR3 is TGTGCCAGCAGCCCGGGACAGGGTAGATACGAGCAGTACTTC.

The chain is built from TRBV5-3 and TRBJ2-7; D call uncertain. TRBV5-3 is annotated as an ORF whose role is uncertain. The CDR3 has 17 amino acids. Trimming removed 6 bases at V and 0 bases at J, with 22 bases between. The CDR3 DNA reads TGTGCCAGAACCCGGGCACGTCGTCAGGAACCCTCCTACGAGCAGTACTTC. Translation gives CARTRARRQEPSYEQYF.